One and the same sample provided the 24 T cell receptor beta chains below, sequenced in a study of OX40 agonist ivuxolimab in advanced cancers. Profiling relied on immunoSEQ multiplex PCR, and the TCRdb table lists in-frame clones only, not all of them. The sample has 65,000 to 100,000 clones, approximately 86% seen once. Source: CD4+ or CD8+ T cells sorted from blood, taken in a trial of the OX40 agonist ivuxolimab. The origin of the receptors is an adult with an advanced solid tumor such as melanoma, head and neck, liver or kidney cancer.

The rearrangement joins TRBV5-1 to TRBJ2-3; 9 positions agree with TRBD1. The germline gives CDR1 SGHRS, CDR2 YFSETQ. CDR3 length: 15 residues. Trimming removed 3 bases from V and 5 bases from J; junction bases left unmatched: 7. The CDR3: CASSSPDRGRDTQYF. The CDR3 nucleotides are TGCGCCAGCAGCTCACCGGACAGGGGAAGAGATACGCAGTATTTT.

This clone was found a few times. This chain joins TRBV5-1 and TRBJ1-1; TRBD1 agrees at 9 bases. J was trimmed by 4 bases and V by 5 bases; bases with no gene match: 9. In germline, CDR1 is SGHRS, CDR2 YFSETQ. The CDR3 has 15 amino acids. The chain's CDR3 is CASSPTTDRGTEAFF. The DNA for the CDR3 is TGCGCCAGCAGTCCCACAACGGACAGGGGCACTGAAGCTTTCTTT.

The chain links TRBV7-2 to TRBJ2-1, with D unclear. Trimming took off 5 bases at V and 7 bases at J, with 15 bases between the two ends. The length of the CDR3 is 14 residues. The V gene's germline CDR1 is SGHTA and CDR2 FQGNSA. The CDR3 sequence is CASSPLTTANEQFF. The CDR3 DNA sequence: TGTGCCAGCAGCCCGTTAACTACGGCGAATGAGCAGTTCTTC.

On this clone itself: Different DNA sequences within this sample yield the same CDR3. CDR3 amino acids: CASSLDGRGEQYF. DNA for the CDR3: TGTGCCAGCAGCTTAGATGGGAGGGGTGAGCAGTACTTC. This rearrangement joins TRBV7-6 to TRBJ2-7; 7 bases map to TRBD2. The V segment lost 1 base and the J segment 7 bases; nucleotides outside the gene matches: 4. This CDR3 spans 13 amino acids. Per germline, CDR1 SGHVS and CDR2 FNYEAQ. The full variable domain, in which reference TRBV7-6 and TRBJ2-7 provide the parts outside the CDR3, is GAGVSQSPRYKVTKRGQDVALRCDPISGHVSLYWYRQALGQGPEFLTYFNYEAQQDKSGLPNDRFSAERPEGSISTLTIQRTEQRDSAMYRCASSLDGRGEQYFGPGTRLTVT.

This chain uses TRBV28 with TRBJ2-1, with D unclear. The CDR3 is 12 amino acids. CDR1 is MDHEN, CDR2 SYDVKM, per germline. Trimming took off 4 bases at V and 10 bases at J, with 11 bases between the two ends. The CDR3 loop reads CASSWWGPEQFF. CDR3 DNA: TGTGCCAGCAGTTGGTGGGGTCCGGAGCAGTTCTTC.

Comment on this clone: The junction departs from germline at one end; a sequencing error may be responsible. The chain's CDR3 is CASSIAGVNEQYF. CDR3 coding DNA: TGTGCCAGCAGCATAGCGGGAGTTAACGAGCAGTACTTC. J is TRBJ2-7 and V is TRBV7-9; TRBD2 aligns across 9 bases. Germline CDR1 is SEHNR and CDR2 is FQNEAQ (reference sequence). The CDR3 length is 13 residues.

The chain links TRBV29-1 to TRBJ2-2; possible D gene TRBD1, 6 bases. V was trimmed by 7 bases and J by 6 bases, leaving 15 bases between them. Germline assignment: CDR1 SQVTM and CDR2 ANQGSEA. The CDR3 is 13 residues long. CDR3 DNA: TGCAGCGCAATGGACAGATACTCCGGGGAGCTGTTTTTT. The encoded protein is CSAMDRYSGELFF.

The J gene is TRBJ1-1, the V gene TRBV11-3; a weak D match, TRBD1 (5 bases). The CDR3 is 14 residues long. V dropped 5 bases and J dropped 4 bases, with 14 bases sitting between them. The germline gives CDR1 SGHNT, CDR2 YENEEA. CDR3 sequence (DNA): TGTGCCAGCAGCGCACAGGCGGGCGTCACTGAAGCTTTCTTT. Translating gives CASSAQAGVTEAFF.

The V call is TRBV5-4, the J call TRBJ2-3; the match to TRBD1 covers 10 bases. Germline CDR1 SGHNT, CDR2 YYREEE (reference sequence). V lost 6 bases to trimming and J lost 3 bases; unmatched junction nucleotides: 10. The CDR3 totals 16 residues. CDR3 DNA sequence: TGTGCCAGCAAACACGCATGGGACAGGGGTACAGATACGCAGTATTTT. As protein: CASKHAWDRGTDTQYF.

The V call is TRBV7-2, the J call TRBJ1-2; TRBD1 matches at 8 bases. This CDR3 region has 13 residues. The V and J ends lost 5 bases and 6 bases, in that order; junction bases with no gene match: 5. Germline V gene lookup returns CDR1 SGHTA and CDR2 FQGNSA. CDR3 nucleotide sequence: TGTGCCAGCAGCCGACAGACAGGGGATGGCTACACCTTC. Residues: CASSRQTGDGYTF.

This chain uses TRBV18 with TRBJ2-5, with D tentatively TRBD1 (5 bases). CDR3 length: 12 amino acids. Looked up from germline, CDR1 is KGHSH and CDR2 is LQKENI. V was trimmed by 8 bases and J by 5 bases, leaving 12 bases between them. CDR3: CASQGQRETQYF. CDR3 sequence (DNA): TGTGCCAGCCAGGGTCAGCGCGAGACCCAGTACTTC.

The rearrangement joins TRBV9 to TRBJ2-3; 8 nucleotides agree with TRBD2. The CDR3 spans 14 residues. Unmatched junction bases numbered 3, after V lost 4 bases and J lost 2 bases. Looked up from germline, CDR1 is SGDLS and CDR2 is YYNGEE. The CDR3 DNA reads TGTGCCAGCAGCCCGGGGGGGGCCACAGATACGCAGTATTTT. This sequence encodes CASSPGGATDTQYF.

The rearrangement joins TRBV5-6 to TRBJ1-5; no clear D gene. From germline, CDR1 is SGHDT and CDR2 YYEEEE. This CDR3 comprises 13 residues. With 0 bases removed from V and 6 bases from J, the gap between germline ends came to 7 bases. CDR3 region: CASSLGIGQPQHF. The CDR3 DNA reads TGTGCCAGCAGCTTGGGAATTGGTCAGCCCCAGCATTTT.

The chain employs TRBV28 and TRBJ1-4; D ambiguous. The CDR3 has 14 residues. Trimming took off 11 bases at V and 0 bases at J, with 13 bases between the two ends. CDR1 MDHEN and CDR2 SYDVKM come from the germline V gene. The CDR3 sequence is CAGSFQTTNEKLFF. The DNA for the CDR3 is TGTGCCGGCTCTTTTCAAACAACTAATGAAAAACTGTTTTTT.

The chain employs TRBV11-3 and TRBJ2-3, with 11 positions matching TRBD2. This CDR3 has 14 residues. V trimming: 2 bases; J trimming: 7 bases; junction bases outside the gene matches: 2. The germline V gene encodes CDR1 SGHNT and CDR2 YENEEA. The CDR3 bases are TGTGCCAGCAGCTTAACTAGCGGGAGTTATACGCAGTATTTT. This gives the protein CASSLTSGSYTQYF. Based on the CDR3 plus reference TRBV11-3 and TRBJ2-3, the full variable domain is EAGVVQSPRYKIIEKKQPVAFWCNPISGHNTLYWYLQNLGQGPELLIRYENEEAVDDSQLPKDRFSAERLKGVDSTLKIQPAELGDSAVYLCASSLTSGSYTQYFGPGTRLTVL.

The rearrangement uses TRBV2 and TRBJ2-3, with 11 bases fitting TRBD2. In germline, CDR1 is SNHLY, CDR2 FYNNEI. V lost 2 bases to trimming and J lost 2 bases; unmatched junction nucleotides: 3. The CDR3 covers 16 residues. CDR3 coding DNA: TGTGCCAGCAGTGAAACTAGCGGGAGAATCACAGATACGCAGTATTTT. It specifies CASSETSGRITDTQYF.

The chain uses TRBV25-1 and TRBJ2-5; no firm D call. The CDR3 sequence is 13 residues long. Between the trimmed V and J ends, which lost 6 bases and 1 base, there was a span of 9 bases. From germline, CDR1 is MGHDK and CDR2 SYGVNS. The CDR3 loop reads CASSRTAQETQYF. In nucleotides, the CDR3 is TGTGCCAGCAGCCGGACCGCCCAAGAGACCCAGTACTTC.

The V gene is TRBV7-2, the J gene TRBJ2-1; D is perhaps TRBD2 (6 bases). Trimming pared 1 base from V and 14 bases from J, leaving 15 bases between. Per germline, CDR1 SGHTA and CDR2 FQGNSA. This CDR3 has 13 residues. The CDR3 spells CASSLVTRDPEFF. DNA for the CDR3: TGTGCCAGCAGCTTAGTCACGCGGGATCCCGAGTTCTTC.

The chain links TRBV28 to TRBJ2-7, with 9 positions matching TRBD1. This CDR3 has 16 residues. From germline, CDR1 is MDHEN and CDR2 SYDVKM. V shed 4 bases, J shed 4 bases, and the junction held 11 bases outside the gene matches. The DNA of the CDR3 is TGTGCCAGCAGTTCGAGTTCCGGGACAGGGTTATACGAGCAGTACTTC. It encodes CASSSSSGTGLYEQYF. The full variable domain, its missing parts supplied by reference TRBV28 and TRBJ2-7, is DVKVTQSSRYLVKRTGEKVFLECVQDMDHENMFWYRQDPGLGLRLIYFSYDVKMKEKGDIPEGYSVSREKKERFSLILESASTNQTSMYLCASSSSSGTGLYEQYFGPGTRLTVT.

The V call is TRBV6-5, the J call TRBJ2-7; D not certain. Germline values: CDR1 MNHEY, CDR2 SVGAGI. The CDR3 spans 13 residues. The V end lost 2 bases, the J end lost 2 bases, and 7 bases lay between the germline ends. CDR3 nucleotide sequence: TGTGCCAGCAGTTACACCGCTACCTACGAGCAGTACTTC. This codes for CASSYTATYEQYF.

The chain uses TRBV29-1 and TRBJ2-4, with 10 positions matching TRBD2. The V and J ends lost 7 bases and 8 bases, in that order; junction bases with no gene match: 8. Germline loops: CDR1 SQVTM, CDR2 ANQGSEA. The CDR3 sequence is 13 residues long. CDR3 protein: CSADLAGEDIQYF. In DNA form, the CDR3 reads TGCAGCGCAGACCTAGCGGGAGAAGACATTCAGTACTTC.

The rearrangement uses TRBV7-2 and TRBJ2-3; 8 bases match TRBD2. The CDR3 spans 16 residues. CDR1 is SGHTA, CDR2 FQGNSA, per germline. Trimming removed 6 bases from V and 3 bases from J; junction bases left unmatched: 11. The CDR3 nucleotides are TGTGCCAGCAGTTCAAGAACCGCGGGAGGTACAGATACGCAGTATTTT. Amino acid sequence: CASSSRTAGGTDTQYF. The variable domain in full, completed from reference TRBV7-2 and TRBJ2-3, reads GAGVSQSPSNKVTEKGKDVELRCDPISGHTALYWYRQSLGQGLEFLIYFQGNSAPDKSGLPSDRFSAERTGGSVSTLTIQRTQQEDSAVYLCASSSRTAGGTDTQYFGPGTRLTVL.

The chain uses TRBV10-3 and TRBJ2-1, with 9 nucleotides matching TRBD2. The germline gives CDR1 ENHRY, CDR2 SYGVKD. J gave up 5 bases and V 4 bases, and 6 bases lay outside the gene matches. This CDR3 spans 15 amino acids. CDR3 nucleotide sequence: TGTGCCATCAGTGGGGTTGCGGGAGGGGACAATGAGCAGTTCTTC. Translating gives CAISGVAGGDNEQFF.

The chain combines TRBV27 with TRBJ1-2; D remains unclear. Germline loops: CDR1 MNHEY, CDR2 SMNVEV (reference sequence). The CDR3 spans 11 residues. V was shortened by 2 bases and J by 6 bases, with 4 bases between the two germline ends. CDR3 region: CASSLDDGYTF. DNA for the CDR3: TGTGCCAGCAGTTTAGACGATGGCTACACCTTC.